This TCR beta chain was found in a study of blood T cell repertoires in COVID-19. Looking at the study overall: Samples taken during acute and convalescent COVID-19 were collected in the United States, Italy and Spain. Sources were T cells, B-cell-depleted T cells, or PBMCs; the material itself was cDNA or gDNA.

CDR3 length: 17 residues. The germline V gene has CDR1 MGHRA and CDR2 YSYEKL. With 5 bases clipped from V and 8 bases from J, the junction kept 15 bases outside the gene matches. TCRdb keeps only in-frame clones here, not all; method: immunoSEQ multiplex PCR. The sample shows more than 200,000 clones, approximately 81% of them seen only once. The sequenced sample was peripheral blood. The chain employs TRBV4-1 and TRBJ1-6; 7 bases are a match to TRBD1. The sequence was obtained from a man in his 60s with acute or convalescent COVID-19. The CDR3 coding sequence is TGCGCCAGCAGCTCCCGACACCTGACAGGGACCCATTCACCCCTCCACTTT. Its translation: CASSSRHLTGTHSPLHF.